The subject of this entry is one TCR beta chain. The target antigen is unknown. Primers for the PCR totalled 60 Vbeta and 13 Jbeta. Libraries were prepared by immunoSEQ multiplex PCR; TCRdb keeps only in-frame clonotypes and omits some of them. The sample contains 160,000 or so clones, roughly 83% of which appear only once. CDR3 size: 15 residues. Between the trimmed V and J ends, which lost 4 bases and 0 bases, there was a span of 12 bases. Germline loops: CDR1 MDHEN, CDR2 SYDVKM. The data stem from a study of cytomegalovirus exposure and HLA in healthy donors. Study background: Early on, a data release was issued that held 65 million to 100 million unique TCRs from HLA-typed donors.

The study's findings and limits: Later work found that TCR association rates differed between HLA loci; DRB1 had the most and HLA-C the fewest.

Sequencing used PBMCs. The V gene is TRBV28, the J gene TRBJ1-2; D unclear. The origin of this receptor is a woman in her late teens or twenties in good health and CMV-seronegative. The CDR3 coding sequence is TGTGCCAGCAGTTCCCCCCGGAGAGCTAACTATGGCTACACCTTC. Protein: CASSSPRRANYGYTF.